This T cell receptor (beta chain) originates from a study of cytomegalovirus exposure and HLA in healthy donors. Per germline, CDR1 MNHEY and CDR2 SVGAGI. The CDR3 covers 13 residues. V was trimmed by 6 bases and J by 4 bases, leaving 11 bases between them. Amplification used 60 Vbeta primers and 13 Jbeta primers. TCRdb's table, derived via immunoSEQ multiplex PCR, lists solely in-frame clones and lacks some. The data contain around 190,000 clones, about four fifths of them singletons. The sample was PBMCs. The sequence came from a man between 25 and 39 years old in good health and CMV-seropositive. The chain is built from TRBV6-5 and TRBJ2-3, with a possible D match to TRBD2 (6 bases). CDR3 protein: CASREGGADTQYF. The DNA for the CDR3 is TGTGCCAGCAGGGAGGGCGGGGCAGATACGCAGTATTTT.